The 20 T cell receptor beta chains listed next were all sequenced from one sample in a study of blood T cell repertoires in COVID-19 (dated by TCRdb to the early 2020s). Library preparation was by the immunoSEQ multiplex PCR assay. TCRdb's version of the immuneACCESS table is confined to in-frame rearrangements and falls short of the full clone set. An unresolved V gene accounts for under half of the shortfall where checked; the remainder is of unknown origin. This sample is represented by 150,000 to 200,000 clones; roughly 80% of them were singletons. The top ten hold 1.5% of the sample. Sequenced material: peripheral blood. The receptors shown here come from a human donor in a cohort sampled during active COVID-19.

This chain uses TRBV18 with TRBJ2-6; D gene uncertain. Germline-derived CDR1 and CDR2 are KGHSH and LQKENI. The CDR3 contains 14 residues. Trimming took 8 bases from V and 1 from J, leaving 9 bases between them. The CDR3, as DNA: TGTGCCAGCGCTGCAGATTCTGGGGCCAACGTCCTGACTTTC. Encoded protein: CASAADSGANVLTF. The full variable domain, its missing parts supplied by reference TRBV18 and TRBJ2-6, is NAGVMQNPRHLVRRRGQEARLRCSPMKGHSHVYWYRQLPEEGLKFMVYLQKENIIDESGMPKERFSAEFPKEGPSILRIQQVVRGDSAAYFCASAADSGANVLTFGAGSRLTVL.

The chain uses TRBV9 and TRBJ1-2; D is undetermined. The CDR3 totals 13 residues. V was shortened by 0 bases and J by 5 bases, with 8 bases between the two germline ends. Germline V gene data show CDR1 as SGDLS and CDR2 as YYNGEE. In DNA, the CDR3 is TGTGCCAGCAGCGTAGAGACGGGGTATGGCTACACCTTC. This translates into CASSVETGYGYTF.

J is TRBJ2-3 and V is TRBV28; 10 nucleotides align to TRBD2. Trimming took 7 bases from V and 5 from J; bases not matched to a gene: 9. The germline gives CDR1 MDHEN, CDR2 SYDVKM. The CDR3 is 15 amino acids. This CDR3 is CASNQGAGGRDTQYF. CDR3 sequence (DNA): TGTGCCAGCAACCAAGGAGCGGGAGGGCGAGATACGCAGTATTTT.

The CDR3 sequence: CASSLGQGARVGTFF. The CDR3 nucleotides are TGTGCCAGCAGCCTGGGACAGGGGGCGAGGGTGGGAACTTTCTTT. The chain recombines TRBV5-8 with TRBJ1-1, with 12 positions matching TRBD1. The CDR3 is made up of 15 amino acids. J was trimmed by 12 bases and V by 4 bases; bases with no gene match: 13. Germline V lookup: CDR1 SGHTS, CDR2 YDEGEE.

This chain uses TRBV18 with TRBJ2-7; 9 bases match TRBD1. The CDR3 is 15 residues long. Germline trimming cut 0 bases from V and 7 bases from J; bases unmatched to any gene: 7. CDR1 and CDR2 (germline): KGHSH, LQKENI. DNA for the CDR3: TGTGCCAGCTCACCACCGGGACAGGGTCTCGGGGAGCAGTACTTC. Translated, it gives CASSPPGQGLGEQYF.

The V and J genes are TRBV27 and TRBJ1-6, with D perhaps TRBD1 (6 bases). This CDR3 spans 14 amino acids. V shed 6 bases and J shed 6 bases, with 12 bases lying between them. CDR1 is MNHEY and CDR2 is SMNVEV in the germline V gene (reference sequence). The CDR3 DNA reads TGTGCCAGCAGCACGGACAGCTTTAATTCACCCCTCCACTTT. Amino acids: CASSTDSFNSPLHF.

The chain carries TRBV7-2 and TRBJ2-5, with D perhaps matching TRBD2 (6 bases). This CDR3 is 14 amino acids long. Germline V gene lookup returns CDR1 SGHTA and CDR2 FQGNSA. Trimming removed 4 bases from V and 1 base from J, with 10 bases in between. CDR3 sequence reads: CASSYGRGQETQYF. In DNA, the CDR3 is TGTGCCAGCAGCTATGGGCGGGGCCAAGAGACCCAGTACTTC.

J is TRBJ1-2 and V is TRBV6-5; D remains unclear. The V and J ends lost 5 bases and 9 bases respectively, with 10 bases between them. Germline-derived CDR1 and CDR2 are MNHEY and SVGAGI. The CDR3 contains 11 residues. CDR3 residues: CASSNPGSYTF. The CDR3 nucleotides read TGTGCCAGCAGTAACCCGGGGAGCTACACCTTC.

The chain has TRBV6-6 and TRBJ1-6; weak D call: TRBD1 (5 bases). The germline gives CDR1 MNHNY, CDR2 SVGAGI (reference sequence). V lost 7 bases and J 6 bases, leaving 19 bases between the germline ends. The CDR3 is 16 amino acids. The CDR3 DNA is TGTGCCAGCACCACGGGTACAGGTTTAAGTAATTCACCCCTCCACTTT. This encodes CASTTGTGLSNSPLHF.

This clone was counted only a few times. V and J are TRBV11-2 and TRBJ2-1; TRBD1 might be the D (6 bases). The germline V gene has CDR1 SGHAT and CDR2 FQNNGV. The CDR3 contains 14 residues. Trimming took off 3 bases at V and 5 bases at J, with 11 bases between the two ends. This CDR3 reads CASSFKQGNNEQFF. The CDR3 DNA follows: TGTGCCAGCAGCTTTAAACAGGGAAACAATGAGCAGTTCTTC.

V is TRBV7-3 and J is TRBJ2-1; TRBD2 might be the D (7 bases). The CDR3 is 12 residues long. Germline lookup yields CDR1 SGHTA and CDR2 FQGTGA. The V gene lost 6 bases and the J gene lost 9 bases, with 12 bases spanning the gap. CDR3 DNA: TGTGCCAGCAGTCCCGGGGGGCTTGAGCAGTTCTTC. Amino acids: CASSPGGLEQFF.

The chain recombines TRBV19 with TRBJ2-3; 14 nucleotides line up with TRBD2. This CDR3 is 16 amino acids long. V gave up 5 bases and J gave up 4 bases; unmatched junction bases: 5. From germline, CDR1 is LNHDA and CDR2 SQIVND (reference sequence). The DNA for the CDR3 is TGTGCCAGTAGTGGGACTAGCGGGAGTTACGCAGATACGCAGTATTTT. It encodes CASSGTSGSYADTQYF.

This clone appeared once. The chain recombines TRBV7-2 with TRBJ1-1, with 9 nucleotides matching TRBD1. Trimming took 2 bases from V and 2 from J; bases not matched to a gene: 3. The CDR3 is 15 amino acids. CDR1 SGHTA and CDR2 FQGNSA come from the germline V gene. The CDR3 sequence: CASSLQGQGNTEAFF. The CDR3 DNA is TGTGCCAGCAGCTTACAGGGACAGGGTAACACTGAAGCTTTCTTT.

The chain has TRBV10-3 and TRBJ2-5, with D maybe TRBD2 (5 bases). CDR3 size: 14 residues. Germline V CDR1 and CDR2: ENHRY, SYGVKD. Trimming shortened V by 4 bases and J by 2 bases, and 11 bases separated the two germline ends. CDR3 nucleotides: TGTGCCATCAGTGCGACCAGCGGTCAAGAGACCCAGTACTTC. This encodes CAISATSGQETQYF.

The chain is built from TRBV18 and TRBJ2-6; D is perhaps TRBD1 (5 bases). Trimming took 6 bases from V and 1 from J, leaving 19 bases between them. CDR3 size: 18 residues. Germline V lookup: CDR1 KGHSH, CDR2 LQKENI. CDR3 sequence: CASSPVGVSPSGANVLTF. Written as DNA, the CDR3 is TGTGCCAGCTCCCCAGTAGGGGTTAGTCCATCTGGGGCCAACGTCCTGACTTTC.

This clone has at least ten counts. V and J are TRBV2 and TRBJ2-7, with TRBD1 matching over 10 bases. V dropped 1 base and J dropped 3; count of bases not matched to a gene: 3. CDR1 and CDR2 (germline): SNHLY, FYNNEI. The CDR3 consists of 15 residues. The CDR3 sequence is CASSEGQGANYEQYF. In nucleotides, the CDR3 is TGTGCCAGCAGTGAAGGACAGGGGGCCAACTACGAGCAGTACTTC.

This clone was observed a handful of times. The rearrangement links TRBV7-9 to TRBJ1-5; 8 positions agree with TRBD1. CDR1 is SEHNR, CDR2 FQNEAQ, per germline (reference sequence). The V and J ends lost 1 base and 3 bases, in that order; junction bases with no gene match: 8. The CDR3 runs to 17 residues. In nucleotides, the CDR3 is TGTGCCAGCAGCTTAGGCTATGGGACAGGTTTCAATCAGCCCCAGCATTTT. This encodes CASSLGYGTGFNQPQHF.

The CDR3 sequence is CASSEDRVRGYTF. CDR3 in DNA: TGTGCCAGCAGTGAAGACCGAGTTCGCGGCTACACCTTC. The rearrangement links TRBV2 to TRBJ1-2; D unresolved. Trimming removed 1 base at V and 8 bases at J, with 11 bases between. The CDR3 contains 13 residues. Germline-derived CDR1 and CDR2 are SNHLY and FYNNEI. Variable domain in full (rest from reference TRBV2 and TRBJ1-2): EPEVTQTPSHQVTQMGQEVILRCVPISNHLYFYWYRQILGQKVEFLVSFYNNEISEKSEIFDDQFSVERPDGSNFTLKIRSTKLEDSAMYFCASSEDRVRGYTFGSGTRLTVV.

The genes are TRBV19 and TRBJ1-6; weak D call: TRBD1 (6 bases). Germline V lookup: CDR1 LNHDA, CDR2 SQIVND (reference sequence). The V end lost 2 bases, the J end lost 5 bases, and 16 bases lay between the germline ends. The CDR3 has 17 residues. CDR3 nucleotides: TGTGCCAGTAGTATACCCCTCCGACAGGCCGATAATTCACCCCTCCACTTT. This encodes CASSIPLRQADNSPLHF.

The chain has TRBV5-4 and TRBJ2-2; D uncertain. The V end was cut by 2 bases, the J end by 3 bases, with 11 bases between. CDR1 SGHNT and CDR2 YYREEE come from the germline V gene (reference sequence). CDR3 length: 15 residues. CDR3 sequence: CASSLSQRDTGELFF. CDR3 DNA: TGTGCCAGCAGCTTAAGTCAGCGAGACACCGGGGAGCTGTTTTTT.